These 18 T cell receptor beta chains were sequenced from one sample in a study of OX40 agonist ivuxolimab in advanced cancers. Assay used: immunoSEQ multiplex PCR; TCRdb lists only in-frame clones, some missing. This table holds tens of thousands of clones, about 87% found once. This material consisted of CD4+ or CD8+ T cells sorted from blood, taken in a trial of the OX40 agonist ivuxolimab. These receptors were taken from an adult with an advanced solid tumor such as melanoma, head and neck, liver or kidney cancer.

This sequence joins TRBV7-9 and TRBJ2-1, with 12 bases identical to TRBD2. The CDR3 totals 15 residues. The germline CDR1 and CDR2 sequences are SEHNR and FQNEAQ (reference sequence). J lost 3 bases, V lost 6 bases, and 3 bases had no gene match. CDR3 DNA: TGTGCCAGCAGAGTGGGACTAGCGGGCTACAATGAGCAGTTCTTC. This codes for CASRVGLAGYNEQFF.

The chain combines TRBV2 with TRBJ2-5; no reliable D call. V lost 5 bases, J lost 4 bases, and 5 bases lay in between. Per germline, CDR1 SNHLY and CDR2 FYNNEI. The CDR3 spans 11 residues. CDR3 protein: CASSLGETQYF. Here the CDR3 DNA reads TGTGCCAGCAGTTTAGGAGAGACCCAGTACTTC.

V and J are TRBV28 and TRBJ1-2; 10 positions agree with TRBD1. This CDR3 is built from 15 residues. V shed 5 bases, J shed 8 bases, and the junction held 11 bases outside the gene matches. Germline V gives CDR1 MDHEN, CDR2 SYDVKM. The CDR3 region is CASSLTWTGGVGYTF. CDR3 DNA: TGTGCCAGCAGTCTCACCTGGACAGGGGGAGTAGGCTACACCTTC.

The chain is built from TRBV7-9 and TRBJ2-7; possible D gene TRBD1, 6 bases. Trimming stripped 5 bases from V and 4 bases from J, with 12 bases between. The CDR3 spans 13 residues. Per the germline V gene, CDR1 is SEHNR and CDR2 is FQNEAQ (reference sequence). For the CDR3, the DNA is TGTGCCAGCAGCCCGGGGCAGGGGTACGAGCAGTACTTC. Translating it yields CASSPGQGYEQYF.

The rearrangement uses TRBV5-5 and TRBJ1-5, with no clear D. The germline V gene has CDR1 SGHKS and CDR2 YYEKEE (reference sequence). CDR3 length: 15 amino acids. Trimming left V 0 bases short and J 2 bases short, with 9 bases between. The CDR3 bases are TGTGCCAGCAGCTTGGAGGGCGTTGGCAATCAGCCCCAGCATTTT. Translation: CASSLEGVGNQPQHF.

The rearrangement links TRBV4-3 to TRBJ1-3; D is unresolved. CDR3 length: 13 residues. The ends were cut back, 1 base at V and 3 bases at J, with 4 bases in the middle. The germline V gene has CDR1 LGHNA and CDR2 YSLEER. Here the CDR3 reads CASSQGFGNTIYF. CDR3 DNA sequence: TGCGCCAGCAGCCAAGGATTTGGAAACACCATATATTTT.

The chain is built from TRBV5-1 and TRBJ2-1; 11 positions match TRBD2. CDR3 size: 18 residues. V gave up 4 bases and J gave up 2 bases; unmatched junction bases: 11. Germline loops: CDR1 SGHRS, CDR2 YFSETQ. The CDR3: CASSPRGPGLAAYNEQFF. The CDR3 bases are TGCGCCAGCAGCCCTCGGGGTCCGGGACTAGCGGCCTACAATGAGCAGTTCTTC.

This rearrangement joins TRBV7-2 to TRBJ2-5; D may be TRBD1 (5 bases). Germline V gene lookup returns CDR1 SGHTA and CDR2 FQGNSA. CDR3 length: 13 residues. The V end was cut by 5 bases, the J end by 5 bases, with 12 bases between. The CDR3 region has the DNA TGTGCCAGCAGCACATACAGGCGGGAGACCCAGTACTTC. Its translation is CASSTYRRETQYF.

V and J are TRBV19 and TRBJ2-7; 8 positions agree with TRBD2. CDR1 and CDR2 from the germline V gene are LNHDA and SQIVND (reference sequence). After removal of 5 bases from V and 2 bases from J, the junction contained 8 bases not matched to a gene. The CDR3 is made up of 15 amino acids. CDR3 DNA sequence: TGTGCCAGTAGTCTACGACTAGCGCCGGCCTACGAGCAGTACTTC. This sequence encodes CASSLRLAPAYEQYF.

V usage is TRBV19 and J usage is TRBJ2-1, with 9 bases lining up with TRBD2. Looked up from germline, CDR1 is LNHDA and CDR2 is SQIVND (reference sequence). With V trimmed by 4 bases and J by 0 bases, 7 bases remained unmatched. This CDR3 is built from 17 residues. CDR3 amino acids: CASSRIAGESSYNEQFF. Here the CDR3 DNA reads TGTGCCAGTAGTAGAATAGCGGGAGAGAGCTCCTACAATGAGCAGTTCTTC.

V usage is TRBV4-1 and J usage is TRBJ2-1; 9 nucleotides agree with TRBD2. Germline CDR1 MGHRA, CDR2 YSYEKL. CDR3 length: 15 residues. After removal of 4 bases from V and 1 base from J, the junction contained 2 bases not matched to a gene. Here the CDR3 DNA reads TGCGCCAGCAGCCCGACTAGCGGATCCTACAATGAGCAGTTCTTC. Protein product: CASSPTSGSYNEQFF.

The chain is built from TRBV9 and TRBJ2-2; possible D gene TRBD1, 6 bases. The length of the CDR3 is 15 residues. V was pared by 4 bases and J by 5 bases, with 15 bases between. The germline gives CDR1 SGDLS, CDR2 YYNGEE. In DNA form, the CDR3 reads TGTGCCAGCAGCCCTACGGACAGAGGAACCGGGGAGCTGTTTTTT. Residues: CASSPTDRGTGELFF. The whole variable domain, remainder taken from reference TRBV9 and TRBJ2-2, is DSGVTQTPKHLITATGQRVTLRCSPRSGDLSVYWYQQSLDQGLQFLIQYYNGEERAKGNILERFSAQQFPDLHSELNLSSLELGDSALYFCASSPTDRGTGELFFGEGSRLTVL.

The rearrangement uses TRBV6-5 and TRBJ1-2, with a weak D call TRBD1 (6 bases). Germline CDR1 MNHEY, CDR2 SVGAGI. The V end was cut by 4 bases, the J end by 0 bases, with 12 bases between. The CDR3 loop spans 15 amino acids. The DNA of the CDR3 is TGTGCCAGCAGTTTACATCGGGGGCCTAACTATGGCTACACCTTC. This gives the protein CASSLHRGPNYGYTF.

This rearrangement joins TRBV5-1 to TRBJ1-5; 7 bases line up with TRBD1. The CDR3 is 15 amino acids. Unmatched junction bases numbered 4, after V lost 0 bases and J lost 4 bases. The germline V gene has CDR1 SGHRS and CDR2 YFSETQ. CDR3 nucleotide sequence: TGCGCCAGCAGCTTGGTGACAGGGACAAATCAGCCCCAGCATTTT. Translated: CASSLVTGTNQPQHF.

This clone has only a few counts. V is TRBV11-1 and J is TRBJ2-5; tentative D call: TRBD1 (6 bases). CDR1 SGHAT and CDR2 FQDESV come from the germline V gene (reference sequence). There are 11 residues in the CDR3. V lost 8 bases and J 9 bases, leaving 13 bases between the germline ends. The CDR3 DNA reads as TGTGCCAGCGGGCTCGAGGGGGCCCAGTACTTC. This gives the protein CASGLEGAQYF. The entire variable domain, with the rest obtained from reference TRBV11-1 and TRBJ2-5, is as follows: EAEVAQSPRYKITEKSQAVAFWCDPISGHATLYWYRQILGQGPELLVQFQDESVVDDSQLPKDRFSAERLKGVDSTLKIQPAELGDSAMYLCASGLEGAQYFGPGTRLLVL.

This clone has only one observation. This chain's CDR3 is CATSLKVNYEQYF. CDR3 bases: TGTGCCACCAGCCTCAAGGTGAACTACGAGCAGTACTTC. This sequence joins TRBV15 and TRBJ2-7; D call uncertain. This CDR3 spans 13 amino acids. The V and J ends lost 5 bases and 3 bases respectively, with 11 bases between them. The germline gives CDR1 LNHNV, CDR2 YYDKDF (reference sequence).

The V call is TRBV11-2, the J call TRBJ2-7, with 9 positions matching TRBD1. Trimming at V came to 0 bases and at J to 3 bases, leaving 6 bases not matched to a gene. The V gene's germline CDR1 is SGHAT and CDR2 FQNNGV. The CDR3 has 16 residues. CDR3 bases: TGTGCCAGCAGCTTAGAATTTGGGACAGGGAACTACGAGCAGTACTTC. Translation: CASSLEFGTGNYEQYF. The complete variable domain, with remaining parts taken from reference TRBV11-2 and TRBJ2-7, reads EAGVAQSPRYKIIEKRQSVAFWCNPISGHATLYWYQQILGQGPKLLIQFQNNGVVDDSQLPKDRFSAERLKGVDSTLKIQPAKLEDSAVYLCASSLEFGTGNYEQYFGPGTRLTVT.

The V call is TRBV25-1, the J call TRBJ2-7; possibly TRBD1 or TRBD2 for D (5 bases each). V lost 3 bases to trimming and J lost 3 bases, with 6 bases between them. Germline assignment: CDR1 MGHDK and CDR2 SYGVNS. This CDR3 is built from 12 residues. Here the CDR3 reads CASSEGVYEQYF. The CDR3 DNA sequence: TGTGCCAGCAGTGAGGGGGTCTACGAGCAGTACTTC.